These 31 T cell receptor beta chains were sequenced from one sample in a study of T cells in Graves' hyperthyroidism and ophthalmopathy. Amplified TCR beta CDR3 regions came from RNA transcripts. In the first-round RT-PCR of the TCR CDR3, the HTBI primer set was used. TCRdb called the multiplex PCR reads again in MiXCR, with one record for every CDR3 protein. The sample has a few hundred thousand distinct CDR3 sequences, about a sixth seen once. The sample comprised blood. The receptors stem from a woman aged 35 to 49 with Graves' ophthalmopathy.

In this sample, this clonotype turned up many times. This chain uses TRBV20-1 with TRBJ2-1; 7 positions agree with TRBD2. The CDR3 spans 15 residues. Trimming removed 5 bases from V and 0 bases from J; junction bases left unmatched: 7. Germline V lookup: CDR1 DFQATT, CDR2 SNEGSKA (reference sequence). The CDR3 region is CSALGLESSYNEQFF. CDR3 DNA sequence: TGCAGTGCTCTAGGACTAGAGAGCTCCTACAATGAGCAGTTCTTC.

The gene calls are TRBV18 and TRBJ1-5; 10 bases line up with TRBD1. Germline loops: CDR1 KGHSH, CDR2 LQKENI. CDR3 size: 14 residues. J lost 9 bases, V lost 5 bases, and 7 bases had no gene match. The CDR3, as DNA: TGTGCCAGCTCATCCCGGGACAGGGGTTGGCCCCAGCATTTT. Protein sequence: CASSSRDRGWPQHF.

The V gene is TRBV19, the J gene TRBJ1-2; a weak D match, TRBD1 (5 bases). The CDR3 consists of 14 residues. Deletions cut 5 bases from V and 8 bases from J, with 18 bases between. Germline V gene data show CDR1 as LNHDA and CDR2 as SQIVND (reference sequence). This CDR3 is CASSRPGRDVGYTF. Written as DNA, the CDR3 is TGTGCCAGTAGTCGGCCCGGGCGGGACGTAGGCTACACCTTC.

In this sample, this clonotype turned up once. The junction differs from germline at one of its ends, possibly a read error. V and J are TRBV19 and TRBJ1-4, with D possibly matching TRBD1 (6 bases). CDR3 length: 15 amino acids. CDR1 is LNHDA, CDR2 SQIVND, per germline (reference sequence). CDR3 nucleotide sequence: TGTGCCAGCCGGACGAGACAGGCGCTCAATGAAAACCTGTTTTTT. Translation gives CASRTRQALNENLFF.

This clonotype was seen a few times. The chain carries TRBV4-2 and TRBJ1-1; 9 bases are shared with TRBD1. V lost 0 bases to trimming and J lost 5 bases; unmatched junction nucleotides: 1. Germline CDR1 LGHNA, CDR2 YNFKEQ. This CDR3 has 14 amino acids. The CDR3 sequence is CASSQEGQGTEAFF. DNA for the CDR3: TGTGCCAGCAGCCAAGAGGGACAGGGAACTGAAGCTTTCTTT.

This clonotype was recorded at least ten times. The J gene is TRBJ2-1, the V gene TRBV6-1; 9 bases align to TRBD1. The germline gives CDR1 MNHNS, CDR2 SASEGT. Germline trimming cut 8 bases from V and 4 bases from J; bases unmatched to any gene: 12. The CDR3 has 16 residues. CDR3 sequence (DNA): TGTGCCAGCGGCACTTTCGGGGGACAGGGATACAATGAGCAGTTCTTC. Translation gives CASGTFGGQGYNEQFF.

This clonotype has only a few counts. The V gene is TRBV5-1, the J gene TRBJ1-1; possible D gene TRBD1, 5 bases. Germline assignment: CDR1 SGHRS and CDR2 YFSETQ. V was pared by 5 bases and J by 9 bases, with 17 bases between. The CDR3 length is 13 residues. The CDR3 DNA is TGCGCCAGCAGTTATTTAACGGAGGGACAAGCTTTCTTT. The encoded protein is CASSYLTEGQAFF.

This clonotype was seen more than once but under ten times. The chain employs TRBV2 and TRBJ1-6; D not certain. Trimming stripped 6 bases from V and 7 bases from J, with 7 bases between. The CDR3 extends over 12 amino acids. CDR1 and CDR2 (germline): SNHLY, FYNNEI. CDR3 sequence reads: CASRSMNSPLHF. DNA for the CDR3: TGTGCCAGCAGGAGCATGAATTCACCCCTCCACTTT.

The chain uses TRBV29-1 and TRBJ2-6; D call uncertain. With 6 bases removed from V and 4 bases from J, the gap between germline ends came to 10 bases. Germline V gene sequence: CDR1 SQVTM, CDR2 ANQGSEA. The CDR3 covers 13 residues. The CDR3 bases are TGCAGCGTGATCCCGCCGGGGGCCAACGTCCTGACTTTC. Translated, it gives CSVIPPGANVLTF.

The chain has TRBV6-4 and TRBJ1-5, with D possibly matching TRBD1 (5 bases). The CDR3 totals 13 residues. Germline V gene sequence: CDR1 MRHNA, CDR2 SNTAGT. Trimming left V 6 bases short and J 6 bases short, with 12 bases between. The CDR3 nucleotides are TGTGCCAGCAGCAGGGAGGCGGGTCAGCCCCAGCATTTT. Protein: CASSREAGQPQHF.

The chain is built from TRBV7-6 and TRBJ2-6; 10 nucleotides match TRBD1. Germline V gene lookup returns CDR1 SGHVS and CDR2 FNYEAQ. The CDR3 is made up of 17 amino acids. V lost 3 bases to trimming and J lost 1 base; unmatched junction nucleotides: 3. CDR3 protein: CASSLTGGASGANVLTF. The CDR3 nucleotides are TGTGCCAGCAGCTTGACAGGGGGCGCTTCTGGGGCCAACGTCCTGACTTTC. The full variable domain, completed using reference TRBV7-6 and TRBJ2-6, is GAGVSQSPRYKVTKRGQDVALRCDPISGHVSLYWYRQALGQGPEFLTYFNYEAQQDKSGLPNDRFSAERPEGSISTLTIQRTEQRDSAMYRCASSLTGGASGANVLTFGAGSRLTVL.

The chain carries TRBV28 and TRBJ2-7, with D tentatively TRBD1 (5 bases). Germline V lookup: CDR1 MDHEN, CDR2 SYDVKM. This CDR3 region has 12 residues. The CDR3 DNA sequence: TGTACGGCAGGGTCCCTCTCCTACGAGCAGTACTTC. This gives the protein CTAGSLSYEQYF.

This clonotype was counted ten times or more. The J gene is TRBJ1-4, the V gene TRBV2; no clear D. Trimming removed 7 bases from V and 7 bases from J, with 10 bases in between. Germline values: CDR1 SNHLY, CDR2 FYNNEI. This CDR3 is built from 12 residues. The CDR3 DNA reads TGTGCCAGCATGGGTGGTAGTGAAAAACTGTTTTTT. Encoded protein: CASMGGSEKLFF.

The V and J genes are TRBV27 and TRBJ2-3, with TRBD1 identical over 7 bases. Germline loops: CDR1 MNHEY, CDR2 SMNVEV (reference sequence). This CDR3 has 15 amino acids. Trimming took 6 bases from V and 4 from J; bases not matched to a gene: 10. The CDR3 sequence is CASSPRQGRADTQYF. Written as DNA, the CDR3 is TGTGCCAGCAGCCCAAGACAGGGCCGGGCAGATACGCAGTATTTT.

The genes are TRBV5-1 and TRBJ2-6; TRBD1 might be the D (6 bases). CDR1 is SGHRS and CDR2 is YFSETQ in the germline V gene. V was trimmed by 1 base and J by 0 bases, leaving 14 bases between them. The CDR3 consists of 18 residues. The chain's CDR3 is CASSLFTGTISGANVLTF. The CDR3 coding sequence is TGCGCCAGCAGCTTGTTCACAGGGACAATCTCTGGGGCCAACGTCCTGACTTTC.

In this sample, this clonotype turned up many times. In nucleotides, the CDR3 is TGTGCCAGCAGTTTCCCCCGTGACTCCAATGAGCAGTTCTTC. Translating it yields CASSFPRDSNEQFF. This chain joins TRBV28 and TRBJ2-1; D not resolved. CDR3 size: 14 residues. Germline V gene lookup returns CDR1 MDHEN and CDR2 SYDVKM. Trimming took off 3 bases at V and 6 bases at J, with 12 bases between the two ends.

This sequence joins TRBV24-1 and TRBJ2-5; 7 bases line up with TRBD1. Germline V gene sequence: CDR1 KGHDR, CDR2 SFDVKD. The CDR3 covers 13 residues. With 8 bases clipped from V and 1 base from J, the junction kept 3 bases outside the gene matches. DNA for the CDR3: TGTGCCACCACAGGGGGTCCCCAAGAGACCCAGTACTTC. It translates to CATTGGPQETQYF.

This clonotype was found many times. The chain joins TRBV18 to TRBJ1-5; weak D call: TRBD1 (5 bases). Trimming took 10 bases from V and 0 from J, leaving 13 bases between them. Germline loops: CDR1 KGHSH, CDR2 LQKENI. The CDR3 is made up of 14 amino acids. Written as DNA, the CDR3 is TGTGCCACCTCGGTGGGGGTTAGCAATCAGCCCCAGCATTTT. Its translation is CATSVGVSNQPQHF.

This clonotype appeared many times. The CDR3 sequence: CASRELRGSDEKLFF. The CDR3 DNA sequence: TGTGCCAGCAGGGAGCTCAGGGGATCCGATGAAAAACTGTTTTTT. The chain recombines TRBV6-1 with TRBJ1-4; TRBD1 might be the D (6 bases). The length of the CDR3 is 15 residues. CDR1 and CDR2 from the germline V gene are MNHNS and SASEGT. V was shortened by 6 bases and J by 6 bases, with 17 bases between the two germline ends.

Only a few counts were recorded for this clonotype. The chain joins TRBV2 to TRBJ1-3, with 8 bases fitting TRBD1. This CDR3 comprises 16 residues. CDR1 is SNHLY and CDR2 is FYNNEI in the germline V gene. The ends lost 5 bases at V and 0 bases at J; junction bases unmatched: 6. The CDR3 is CASSWTGSGSGNTIYF. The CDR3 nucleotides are TGTGCCAGCAGTTGGACAGGGTCAGGCTCTGGAAACACCATATATTTT.

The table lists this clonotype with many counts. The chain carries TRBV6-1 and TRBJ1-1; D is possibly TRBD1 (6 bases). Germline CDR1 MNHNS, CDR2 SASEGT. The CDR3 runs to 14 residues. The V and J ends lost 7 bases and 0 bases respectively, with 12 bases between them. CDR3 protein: CASTPGVVNTEAFF. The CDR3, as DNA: TGTGCCAGCACCCCAGGGGTGGTGAACACTGAAGCTTTCTTT.

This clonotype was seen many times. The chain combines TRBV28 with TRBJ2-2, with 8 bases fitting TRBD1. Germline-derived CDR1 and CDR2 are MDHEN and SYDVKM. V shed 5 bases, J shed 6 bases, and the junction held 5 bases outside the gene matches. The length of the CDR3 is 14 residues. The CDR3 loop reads CASSVTGGPGELFF. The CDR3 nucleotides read TGTGCCAGCAGTGTCACAGGGGGTCCCGGGGAGCTGTTTTTT.

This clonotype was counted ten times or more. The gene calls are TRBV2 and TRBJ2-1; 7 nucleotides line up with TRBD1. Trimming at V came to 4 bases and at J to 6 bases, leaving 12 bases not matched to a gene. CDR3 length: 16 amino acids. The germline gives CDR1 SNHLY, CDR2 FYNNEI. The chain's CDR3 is CASSAQTGQIINEQFF. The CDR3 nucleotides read TGTGCCAGCAGTGCACAGACGGGACAGATAATCAATGAGCAGTTCTTC.

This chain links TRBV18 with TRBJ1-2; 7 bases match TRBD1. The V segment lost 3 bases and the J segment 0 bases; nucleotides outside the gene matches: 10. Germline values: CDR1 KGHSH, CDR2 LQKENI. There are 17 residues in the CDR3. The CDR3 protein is CASSPGTGDIANYGYTF. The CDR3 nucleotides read TGTGCCAGCTCACCTGGCACAGGGGATATTGCTAACTATGGCTACACCTTC.

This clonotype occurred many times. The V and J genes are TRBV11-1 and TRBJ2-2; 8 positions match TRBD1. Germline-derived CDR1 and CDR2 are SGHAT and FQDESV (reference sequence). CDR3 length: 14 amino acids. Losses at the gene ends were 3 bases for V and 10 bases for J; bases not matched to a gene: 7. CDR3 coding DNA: TGTGCCAGCAGCTTCCAAGGGACAGGCAAGGAGCTGTTTTTT. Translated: CASSFQGTGKELFF.

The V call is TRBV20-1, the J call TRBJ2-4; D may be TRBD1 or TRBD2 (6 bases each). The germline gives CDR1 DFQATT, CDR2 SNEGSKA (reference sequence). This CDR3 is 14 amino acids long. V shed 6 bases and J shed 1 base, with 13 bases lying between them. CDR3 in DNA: TGCAGTGCGAAAACAGGGAGGGCCAAAAACATTCAGTACTTC. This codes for CSAKTGRAKNIQYF.

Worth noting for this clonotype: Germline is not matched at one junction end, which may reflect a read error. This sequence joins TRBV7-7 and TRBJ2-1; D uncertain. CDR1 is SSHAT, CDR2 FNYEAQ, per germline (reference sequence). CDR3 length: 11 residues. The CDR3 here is CASTLVGEQFF. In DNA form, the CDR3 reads TGTGCTAGCACCCTCGTTGGTGAGCAGTTCTTC.

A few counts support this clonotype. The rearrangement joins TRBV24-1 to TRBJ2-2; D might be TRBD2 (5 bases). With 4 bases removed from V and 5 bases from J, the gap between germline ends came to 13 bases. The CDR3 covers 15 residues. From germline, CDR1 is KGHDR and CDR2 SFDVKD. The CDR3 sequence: CATSDKGAETGELFF. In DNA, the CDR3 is TGTGCCACCAGTGACAAGGGAGCGGAAACCGGGGAGCTGTTTTTT.

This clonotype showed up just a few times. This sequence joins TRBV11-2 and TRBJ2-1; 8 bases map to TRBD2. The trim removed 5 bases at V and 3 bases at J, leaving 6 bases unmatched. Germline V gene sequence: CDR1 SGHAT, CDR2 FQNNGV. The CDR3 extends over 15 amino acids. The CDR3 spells CASSLSGAIYNEQFF. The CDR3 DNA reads TGTGCCAGCAGCCTTAGCGGGGCGATCTACAATGAGCAGTTCTTC.

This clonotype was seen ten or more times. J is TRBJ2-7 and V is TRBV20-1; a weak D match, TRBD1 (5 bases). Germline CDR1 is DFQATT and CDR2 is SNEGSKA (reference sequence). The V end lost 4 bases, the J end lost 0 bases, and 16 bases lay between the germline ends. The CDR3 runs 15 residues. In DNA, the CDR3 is TGCAGTGCTACCGCAGGGCGGAGCCTCTCCTACGAGCAGTACTTC. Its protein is CSATAGRSLSYEQYF.

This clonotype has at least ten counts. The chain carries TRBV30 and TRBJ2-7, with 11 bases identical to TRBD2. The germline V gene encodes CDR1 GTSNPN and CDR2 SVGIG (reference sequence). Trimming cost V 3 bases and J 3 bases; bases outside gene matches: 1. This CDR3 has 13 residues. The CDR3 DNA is TGTGCCTGGAGGCTAGCGGGAGGCTACGAGCAGTACTTC. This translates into CAWRLAGGYEQYF.